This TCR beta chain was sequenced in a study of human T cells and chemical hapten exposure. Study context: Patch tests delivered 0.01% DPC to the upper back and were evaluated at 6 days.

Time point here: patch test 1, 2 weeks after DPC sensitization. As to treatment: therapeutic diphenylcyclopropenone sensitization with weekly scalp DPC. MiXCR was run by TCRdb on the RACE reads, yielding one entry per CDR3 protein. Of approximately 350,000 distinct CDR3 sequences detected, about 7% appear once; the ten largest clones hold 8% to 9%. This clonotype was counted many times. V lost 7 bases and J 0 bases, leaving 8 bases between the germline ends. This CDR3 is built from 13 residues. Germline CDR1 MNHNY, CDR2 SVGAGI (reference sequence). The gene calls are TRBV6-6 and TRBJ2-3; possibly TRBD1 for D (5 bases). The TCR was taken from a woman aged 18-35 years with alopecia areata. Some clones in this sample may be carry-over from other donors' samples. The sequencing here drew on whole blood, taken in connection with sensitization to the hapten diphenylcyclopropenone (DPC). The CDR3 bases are TGTGCCAGCAAAGGGGCTAGCACAGATACGCAGTATTTT. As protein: CASKGASTDTQYF.